This is a list of T cell receptor beta chains from one sample in a study of T cell responses to AZD1222 COVID-19 vaccine. Sequencing was performed with immunoSEQ multiplex PCR; in TCRdb, only in-frame clones are kept and a portion is missing. The sample has roughly 180,000 clones; around 94% are singletons. The sequencing used peripheral blood, collected 28 days after the second AZD1222 dose. Receptors were obtained from an adult who received the AZD1222 COVID-19 vaccine. The CDR3 runs from the conserved cysteine through the conserved F or W. The D gene is left open where the match is weak. Size tells how often a clone was seen (once, few, many) or the class of an expanded clone, and some rows leave it out.

V gene	J gene	D gene	clone size	CDR3 DNA	CDR3 protein
TRBV4-2	TRBJ2-5	.	.	TGTGCCAGCAGCCAAGCGGGAAAAAAAGAGACCCAGTACTTC	CASSQAGKKETQYF
TRBV27	TRBJ1-6	TRBD1	.	TGTGCCAGCAGTTCGGGACAGGGCCTTCGATCACCCCTCCACTTT	CASSSGQGLRSPLHF
TRBV24-1	TRBJ1-6	.	.	TGTGCCACCAGTGATTTAGACAGAACCTATAATTCACCCCTCCACTTT	CATSDLDRTYNSPLHF
TRBV11-1	TRBJ1-2	TRBD1	.	TGTGCCAGCAGCCCGGGGACAGGGAGCTATGGCTACACCTTC	CASSPGTGSYGYTF
TRBV2	TRBJ1-4	TRBD1	.	TGTGCCAGCAGTAGACAGGGGGCGACAACTAATGAAAAACTGTTTTTT	CASSRQGATTNEKLFF
TRBV14	TRBJ2-3	TRBD2	.	TGTGCCAGCAGCCAAATAGCGGGAGGGCTTGCAGATACGCAGTATTTT	CASSQIAGGLADTQYF
TRBV4-1	TRBJ1-1	TRBD1	.	TGCGCCAGCAGCCAGACTGAGACAGGGCTCGGCACTGAAGCTTTCTTT	CASSQTETGLGTEAFF
TRBV19	TRBJ1-5	.	.	TGTGCCAGTAGAAAGGTCCAAGGGCCCCAGCATTTT	CASRKVQGPQHF
TRBV29-1	TRBJ2-5	.	once	TGCAGCGTTCGTACAGGGATAGAGACCCAGTACTTC	CSVRTGIETQYF
TRBV7-9	TRBJ1-2	.	.	TGTGCCAGCAGCTTAGTCACCTCCGCTGGCTACACCTTC	CASSLVTSAGYTF
TRBV4-3	TRBJ1-6	.	.	TGCGCCAGCAGCCAAGAGGGGTACGGTTATAATTCACCCCTCCACTTT	CASSQEGYGYNSPLHF
TRBV2	TRBJ1-5	TRBD1	.	TGTGCCAGCAAGGGGGACAGTAATCAGCCCCAGCATTTT	CASKGDSNQPQHF
TRBV7-8	TRBJ2-3	TRBD2	.	TGTGCCAGCAGCCTTAGACAGCGGGGGCTCTCTAGCACAGATACGCAGTATTTT	CASSLRQRGLSSTDTQYF
TRBV7-3	TRBJ2-7	.	.	TGTGCCAGCGCGAGCGATCGGATGGCCGAGCAGTACTTC	CASASDRMAEQYF
TRBV14	TRBJ1-6	.	.	TGTGCCAGCAGCCAAGATGTGGGACACGGGGCCCTCCACTTT	CASSQDVGHGALHF
TRBV11-2	TRBJ2-7	.	.	TGTGCCAGCAGCAGACAGGTCTACGAGCAGTACTTC	CASSRQVYEQYF
TRBV5-1	TRBJ1-1	.	.	TGCGCCAGCAGCTTGCTGGCAGAAAATAGGAACACTGAAGCTTTCTTT	CASSLLAENRNTEAFF
TRBV12-5	TRBJ1-1	.	.	TGTGCTAGTGGTTTGCTAAGGACAGAAGCTTTCTTT	CASGLLRTEAFF
TRBV27	TRBJ2-7	.	once	TGTGCCAGCAGTTTATTCCAGGGACAATACGAGCAGTACTTC	CASSLFQGQYEQYF
TRBV27	TRBJ1-2	TRBD1	.	TGTGCCAGCAGCTACAGGGGGCCGTCGGTATTTGGCTACACCTTC	CASSYRGPSVFGYTF
TRBV21-1	TRBJ2-1	.	.	TGTGCCAGCAGCACCCTTATAGCGGGGGCCTCCTACAATGAGCAGTTCTTC	CASSTLIAGASYNEQFF
TRBV11-3	TRBJ2-7	.	.	TGTGCCAGCAGCTTATCAGGGTCTGTCCACGAGCAGTACTTC	CASSLSGSVHEQYF
TRBV11-3	TRBJ2-6	.	.	TGTGCCAGCAGCTTAGATAGATACAGATCCTCTGGGGCCAACGTCCTGACTTTC	CASSLDRYRSSGANVLTF
TRBV28	TRBJ1-2	.	.	TGTGCCAGCAGTTTTGCGGTGCGGGTGAACTATGGCTACACCTTC	CASSFAVRVNYGYTF
TRBV7-2	TRBJ2-7	TRBD2	.	TGTGCCAGCAGCCTAGGGGGACTAGCGGGCTATTCCTACGAGCAGTACTTC	CASSLGGLAGYSYEQYF
TRBV2	TRBJ1-5	.	.	TGTGCCGGCTCCAGATATAGCAATCAGCCCCAGCATTTT	CAGSRYSNQPQHF
TRBV6-5	TRBJ1-3	.	.	TGTGCCAGCAGTTACGGCTCTGGAAACACCATATATTTT	CASSYGSGNTIYF
TRBV3-1/TRBV3-2	TRBJ1-6	.	.	TGTGCCAGCAGCCAAAATTTGAGGGTGGGGTCACCCCTCCACTTT	CASSQNLRVGSPLHF
TRBV5-3	TRBJ1-4	.	.	TGTGCCAGAAGCCGTACCCTTGGGGGGGACTTCCCTGAAAAACTGTTTTTT	CARSRTLGGDFPEKLFF
TRBV9	TRBJ1-4	TRBD1	.	TGTGCCAGCAGCGCTCGACAGGGAGGGAATGAAAAACTGTTTTTT	CASSARQGGNEKLFF
TRBV4-3	TRBJ2-5	TRBD2	.	TGCGCCAGCAGCCTCTTCACACCGGGACTAGCGGGGGTCCTTCAAGAGACCCAGTACTTC	CASSLFTPGLAGVLQETQYF
TRBV29-1	TRBJ1-3	TRBD1	.	TGCAGCGTTACCGGGACAGAGTTCTCTGGAAACACCATATATTTT	CSVTGTEFSGNTIYF
TRBV28	TRBJ1-2	.	.	TGTGCCAGCAGTTTTGGACGGCACTATGGCTACACCTTC	CASSFGRHYGYTF
TRBV27	TRBJ1-5	.	.	TGTGCCAGCAGTTCAATTGACAGACCCAATCAGCCCCAGCATTTT	CASSSIDRPNQPQHF
TRBV5-4	TRBJ2-2	TRBD1	.	TGTGCCAGCAGCAGTGGCACAGGGGTCCCGGCCGGGGAGCTGTTTTTT	CASSSGTGVPAGELFF
TRBV28	TRBJ1-5	.	once	TGTGCCAGCAGTTTCAGTTGGATCGGGGCGGAAAGCAATCAGCCCCAGCATTTT	CASSFSWIGAESNQPQHF
TRBV2	TRBJ1-2	TRBD1	.	TGTGCCAGCATTTTCGGGACAGGGTACTATGGCTACACCTTC	CASIFGTGYYGYTF
TRBV6-5	TRBJ2-7	.	.	TGTGCCAGCAGTTACTCGGGGGGCCGCGTGAGGGAGCAGTACTTC	CASSYSGGRVREQYF
TRBV9	TRBJ2-7	TRBD1	.	TGTGCCAGCAGCGTATCCCCCGGGACAGTTCGCTACGAGCAGTACTTC	CASSVSPGTVRYEQYF
TRBV5-1	TRBJ2-5	.	.	TGCGCCAGCAGCCGGGGGGGACAGGGCGAGACGGAGACCCAGTACTTC	CASSRGGQGETETQYF
TRBV23-1	TRBJ1-1	.	.	TGCGCCAGCAGTCAATCGTTTAAGGTGAACACTGAAGCTTTCTTT	CASSQSFKVNTEAFF
TRBV9	TRBJ1-1	.	.	TGTGCCAGCAGCGTAGAGGCAGGTTCAGTGGCTTTCTTT	CASSVEAGSVAFF
TRBV5-3	TRBJ1-1	.	.	TGTGCCAGAAGCTTGCAACGGGGGCCGAACACTGAAGCTTTCTTT	CARSLQRGPNTEAFF